What follows describes a single T cell receptor beta chain. A few counts support this clonotype. No cognate antigen has been identified for it. One end of the junction varies from germline; a read error may be responsible. The protocol used for the library was PCR. TCRdb names Illumina HiSeq 2500 as the instrument used. To normalize quantification of the TCRbeta repertoire, the TCR libraries were built with molecular barcoding that relied on unique molecular identifiers. TCRdb ran its own pipeline on the public reads, namely fastp trimming at Q25 and MiXCR clone calling, and kept in-frame beta chains. Here each entry gathers all rows of one CDR3 protein and keeps the most common genes and DNA. The sample has about 240,000 distinct CDR3 sequences on record, more than 20% of them singletons. The top ten constitute approximately 2.5% of the sample. This specimen comes from a study of T-cell reconstitution after alpha-beta-depleted transplantation in children (dated by TCRdb to between 2015 and 2016). For context, the study as a whole: T-cell immune reconstitution after TCRalphabeta/CD19-depleted allogeneic hematopoietic cell transplantation in children was quantitatively tracked in the study by means of TCR repertoire profiling.

This sample's treatment or condition label indicates: allogeneic hematopoietic cell transplantation with graft depleted of TCRalphabeta T cells and CD19 B cells. The children who served as transplant recipients had been given grafts of TCRalphabeta/CD19-depleted allogeneic hematopoietic cells. Overall study outcomes, separate from this receptor: In some patients, the high TCRbeta diversity seen at day 60 was put down to recipient T cells and intrathymic progenitors that had survived conditioning. The apparently early recovery of alphabetaT-cell counts about two months after transplant reportedly depended on only several hundred rapidly expanded clones that came from non-depleted graft cells. Over subsequent months, a decline in hyperexpanded clone frequencies was noted, and after one year, T-cell counts and TCRbeta diversity were mostly ascribed to newly produced T cells.

Via the germline V gene, CDR1 is MDHEN and CDR2 SYDVKM. There are 14 amino acids in the CDR3, from cysteine to phenylalanine inclusive. Left in the record is the CDR3 DNA by itself, 42 bases read in frame from the first base. Rearrangement joined TRBV28 to TRBJ2-7; 10 central bases correspond to TRBD2. The material sequenced was PBMCs, taken before TCRalphabeta/CD19-depleted stem cell transplant. This TCR was sampled from a girl under 10 years old with Fanconi anemia, due to receive a stem cell transplant. The CDR3 here reads CASSFLTSGTPGQF. Read as DNA, the sequence is TGTGCCAGCAGTTTCTTAACTAGCGGGACACCGGGGCAGTTC.